This TCR beta chain was recorded in a study of molecular identifiers for immune sequencing clone quantification (dated by TCRdb to the late 2010s). About the full investigation: For a replicate experiment, RNA from roughly 21,000 or 96,000 naive CD8 T cells was divided into five aliquots, and four of the five aliquots were sequenced. The study was a methods study using CD8 T cells to benchmark molecular-identifier clustering-based TCR repertoire sequencing (MIDCIRS) and TCR RNA copy counting. What the authors observed across the whole study: Modeling indicated about 3 TCR RNA copies recovered per cell, compared with roughly 10 by digital PCR, which implies a capture efficiency of approximately 29%. Highly expanded clone sizes could be underestimated because identical TCR molecules may share a barcode. A single cell's worth of spiked-in Jurkat TCR RNA was reported detectable even among approximately 930,000 naive CD8 T cells. The naive libraries included spiked-in Jurkat TCR RNA (roughly ten copies' worth), and this Jurkat TCR RNA is not part of the donor repertoire. In CMV-specific effector cells, clones with more than 20 RNA copies accounted for over 99% of molecules, whereas in naive cells such clones accounted for under 1%. When barcode sub-clustering was omitted, TCR diversity was inflated by chimeric consensus sequences, with chimeras reaching as high as 47%.

The germline V gene encodes CDR1 SNHLY and CDR2 FYNNEI. Trimming removed 4 bases from V and 6 bases from J, leaving 25 bases between the germline ends. CDR3 length: 17 amino acids, cysteine to phenylalanine. This entry keeps only the CDR3 DNA: 51 bases, framed from base 1. The library was generated by PCR. Sequencing instrument: NextSeq 500. Bulk TCR libraries were generated as previously described, with the TCR primers listed in Table S5 used. Purification of total RNA was performed with the Qiagen AllPrep DNA/RNA kit. Before analysis, reads from multiple sequencing runs of the same library were pooled. For the original study's pipeline: Only reads with exact TCR constant sequence were kept, trimmed to 150 nt, and grouped by their 12-nt molecular barcodes. Reads inside each barcode group were sub-clustered using a 15% Levenshtein threshold, and a quality-weighted consensus sequence was constructed for each RNA molecule. Non-functional sequences were removed, as were lower-count sequences one edit away from another. On the basis of fitting two negative binomial distributions, barcode sub-clusters with fewer than 20% of the maximum read count were discarded. TCRdb handled the public reads itself, with Q25 trimming in fastp and clone calling in MiXCR, and kept productive beta chains. Identical CDR3 protein sequences are pooled into one entry, listed with their most common genes and DNA. In this record, the V and J calls reflect TCRdb's handling and not the investigators' own analysis. This sample is represented by some 100,000 distinct CDR3 sequences; roughly 34% of them were singletons. The top ten clones comprise under 5.5% of the sample.

This clonotype was counted ten times or more. Its antigen is still unknown. There are no base qualities to consult, and no much larger clone falls within one base. Naive CD8 T cell libraries were made from 20,000 to 1,000,000 sorted cells using 10%, 30% or 50% of purified RNA. Naive CD8 T cells, defined as CD8+CD4-CCR7+CD45RA+, were FACS-sorted into RLT Plus buffer on a BD FACSAria II. To test detection sensitivity, Jurkat RNA equal to 9 to 10 TCR copies was added to samples of about 17,000-1,100,000 naive CD8 T cells. CD8 T cells were enriched using RosetteSep CD8+ T Cell Enrichment Cocktail and Ficoll-Paque, and the enriched cells then underwent ACK red cell lysis.

Here the chain combines TRBV2 and TRBJ2-7, and possibly TRBD1, on 6 matching bases. The sequence derives from a human donor in good health. Some libraries in this study had Jurkat cell RNA spiked in. Sequencing was done on a sample of naive CD8+ T cells from blood, with Jurkat cell RNA spiked in. Reading the label with the study, this specimen's cell subset or site is: FACS-sorted CD8+CD4-CCR7+CD45RA+ naive T cells. The bases read TGTGCCAGCAGTGGAGGGCCCCGGACAGAAGTCTTCCTCGAGCAGTACTTC. This sequence encodes CASSGGPRTEVFLEQYF. This CDR3, with the reference TRBV2 and TRBJ2-7 proteins standing in past its ends, gives the full variable domain EPEVTQTPSHQVTQMGQEVILRCVPISNHLYFYWYRQILGQKVEFLVSFYNNEISEKSEIFDDQFSVERPDGSNFTLKIRSTKLEDSAMYFCASSGGPRTEVFLEQYFGPGTRLTVT.